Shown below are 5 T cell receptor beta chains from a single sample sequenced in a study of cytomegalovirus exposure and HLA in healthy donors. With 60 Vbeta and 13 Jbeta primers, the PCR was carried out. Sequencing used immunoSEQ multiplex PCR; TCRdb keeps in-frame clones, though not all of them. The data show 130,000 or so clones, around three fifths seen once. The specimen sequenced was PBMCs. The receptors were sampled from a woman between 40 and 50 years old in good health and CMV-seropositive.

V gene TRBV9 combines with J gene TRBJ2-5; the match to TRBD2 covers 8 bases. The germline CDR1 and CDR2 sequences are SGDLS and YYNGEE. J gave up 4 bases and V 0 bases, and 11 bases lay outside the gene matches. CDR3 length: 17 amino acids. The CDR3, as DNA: TGTGCCAGCAGCGTAGCGGCCCCCGGAGCGGGAGTAGAGACCCAGTACTTC. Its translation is CASSVAAPGAGVETQYF.

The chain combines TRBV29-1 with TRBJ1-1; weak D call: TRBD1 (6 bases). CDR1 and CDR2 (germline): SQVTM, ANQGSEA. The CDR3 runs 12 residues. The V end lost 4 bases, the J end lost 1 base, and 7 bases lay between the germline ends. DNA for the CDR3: TGCAGCGTTGGGACAGCGAACACTGAAGCTTTCTTT. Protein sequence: CSVGTANTEAFF.

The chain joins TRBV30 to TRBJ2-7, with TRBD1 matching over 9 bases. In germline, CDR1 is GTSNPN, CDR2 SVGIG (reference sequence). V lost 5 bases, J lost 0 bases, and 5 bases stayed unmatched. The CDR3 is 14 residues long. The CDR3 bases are TGTGCCTGGGGGACAGGGCGAAACTCCTACGAGCAGTACTTC. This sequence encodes CAWGTGRNSYEQYF.

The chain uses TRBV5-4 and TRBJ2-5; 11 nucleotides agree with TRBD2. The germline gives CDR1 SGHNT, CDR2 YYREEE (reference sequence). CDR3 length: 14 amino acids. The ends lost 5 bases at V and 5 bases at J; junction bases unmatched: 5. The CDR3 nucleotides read TGTGCCAGCAGTCTAGCGGGAGGCCTTGAGACCCAGTACTTC. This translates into CASSLAGGLETQYF.

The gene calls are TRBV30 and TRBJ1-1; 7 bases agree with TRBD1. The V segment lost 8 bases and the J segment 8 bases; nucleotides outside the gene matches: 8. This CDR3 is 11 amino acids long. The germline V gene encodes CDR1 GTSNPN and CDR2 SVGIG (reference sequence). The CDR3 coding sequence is TGTGCCGCCTCGACAGGGACCGAAGCTTTCTTT. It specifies CAASTGTEAFF.